This entry features one T cell receptor beta chain sequence. What it binds is not known. The V end was cut by 0 bases, the J end by 14 bases, with 20 bases between. Germline V gene lookup returns CDR1 SGDLS and CDR2 YYNGEE. The CDR3 is made up of 14 amino acids. The data originate from a study of CD8+CD57+ T cells in acquired aplastic anemia. Study as a whole: Each DNA sample taken from sorted CD4+ and CD8+ cells came to about 3.2 ug on average. The study obtained about 9.9 million reads on average for CD4+ cells from healthy donors.

TCR beta VDJ combinations and CDR3 sequences were profiled from genomic DNA. TCRdb recomputed calls from the reads with MiXCR, one row per CDR3 protein. This table has 400,000 to 450,000 distinct CDR3 sequences, around 72% appearing once. General study points: Overlapping CD8+ CDR3 repertoires of patients and controls contained some 30 shared sequences. Controls did not differ significantly from patients in CD8+ Simpson's diversity.

The sample taken for sequencing was sorted CD4+, CD8+, or CD8+CD57+ T cells (not recorded which) from PBMCs. The clonotype was recovered from a human donor in good health, serving as a control. The rearrangement links TRBV9 to TRBJ2-5, with no clear D. The CDR3 nucleotides read TGTGCCAGCAGCGTAGGGTTCAAATCAGCCCCAGCATACTTC. Translating gives CASSVGFKSAPAYF. Variable domain in full (rest from reference TRBV9 and TRBJ2-5): DSGVTQTPKHLITATGQRVTLRCSPRSGDLSVYWYQQSLDQGLQFLIQYYNGEERAKGNILERFSAQQFPDLHSELNLSSLELGDSALYFCASSVGFKSAPAYFGPGTRLLVL.